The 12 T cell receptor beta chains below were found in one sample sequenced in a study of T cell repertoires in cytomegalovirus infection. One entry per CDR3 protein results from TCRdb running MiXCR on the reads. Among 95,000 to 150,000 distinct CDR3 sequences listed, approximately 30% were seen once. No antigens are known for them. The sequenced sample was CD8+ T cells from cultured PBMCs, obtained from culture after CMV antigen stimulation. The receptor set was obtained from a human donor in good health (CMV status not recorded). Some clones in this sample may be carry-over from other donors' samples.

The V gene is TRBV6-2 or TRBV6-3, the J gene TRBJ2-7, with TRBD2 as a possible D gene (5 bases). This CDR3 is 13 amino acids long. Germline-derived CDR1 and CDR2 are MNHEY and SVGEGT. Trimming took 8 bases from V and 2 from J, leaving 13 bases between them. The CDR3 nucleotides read TGTGCCAGCGACGCAACCGGGGCCTACGAGCAGTACTTC. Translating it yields CASDATGAYEQYF.

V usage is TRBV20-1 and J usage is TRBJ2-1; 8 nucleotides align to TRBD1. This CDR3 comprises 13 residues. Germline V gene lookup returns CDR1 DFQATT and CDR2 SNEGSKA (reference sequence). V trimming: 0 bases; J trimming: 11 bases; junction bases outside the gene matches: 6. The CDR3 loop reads CSARDRGQGKQFF. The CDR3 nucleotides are TGCAGTGCTAGAGATCGCGGACAGGGAAAGCAGTTCTTC.

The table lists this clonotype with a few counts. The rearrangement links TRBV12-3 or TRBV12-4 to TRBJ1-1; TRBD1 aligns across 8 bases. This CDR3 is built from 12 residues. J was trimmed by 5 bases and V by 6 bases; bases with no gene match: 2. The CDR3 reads CASRDRATEAFF. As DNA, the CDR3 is TGTGCCAGCAGGGACAGGGCGACTGAAGCTTTCTTT.

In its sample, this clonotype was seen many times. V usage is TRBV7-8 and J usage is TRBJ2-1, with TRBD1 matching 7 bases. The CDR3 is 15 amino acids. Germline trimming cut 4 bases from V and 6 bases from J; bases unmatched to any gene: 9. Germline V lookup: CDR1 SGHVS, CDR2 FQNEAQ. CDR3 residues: CASSSRTGIGNEQFF. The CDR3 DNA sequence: TGTGCCAGCAGCTCGAGGACAGGAATCGGCAATGAGCAGTTCTTC.

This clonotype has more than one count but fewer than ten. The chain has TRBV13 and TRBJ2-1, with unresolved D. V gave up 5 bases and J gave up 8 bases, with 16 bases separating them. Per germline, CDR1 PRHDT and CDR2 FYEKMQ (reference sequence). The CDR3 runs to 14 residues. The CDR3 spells CASSPPGRNHEQFF. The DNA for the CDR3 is TGTGCCAGCAGCCCTCCGGGCCGAAACCATGAGCAGTTCTTC.

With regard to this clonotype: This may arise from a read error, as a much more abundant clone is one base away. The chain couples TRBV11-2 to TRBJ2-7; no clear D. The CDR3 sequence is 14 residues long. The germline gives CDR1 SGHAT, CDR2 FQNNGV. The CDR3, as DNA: TGTGCCAGCGGCTTAGTCGCGAGCTCCTACGAGCAGTACTTC. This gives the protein CASGLVASSYEQYF.

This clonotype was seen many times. The CDR3: CASSYTGGGYEQYF. In DNA form, the CDR3 reads TGTGCCAGCAGCTATACAGGGGGCGGCTACGAGCAGTACTTC. The V call is TRBV7-2, the J call TRBJ2-7; 9 bases fit TRBD1. Germline-derived CDR1 and CDR2 are SGHTA and FQGNSA. V lost 4 bases, J lost 3 bases, and 4 bases stayed unmatched. This CDR3 has 14 residues.

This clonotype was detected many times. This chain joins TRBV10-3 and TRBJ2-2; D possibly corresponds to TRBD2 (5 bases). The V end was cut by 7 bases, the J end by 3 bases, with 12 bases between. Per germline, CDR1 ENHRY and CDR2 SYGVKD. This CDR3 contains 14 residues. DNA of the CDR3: TGTGCCATCACCGAGGGAAGGGACACCGGGGAGCTGTTTTTT. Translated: CAITEGRDTGELFF.

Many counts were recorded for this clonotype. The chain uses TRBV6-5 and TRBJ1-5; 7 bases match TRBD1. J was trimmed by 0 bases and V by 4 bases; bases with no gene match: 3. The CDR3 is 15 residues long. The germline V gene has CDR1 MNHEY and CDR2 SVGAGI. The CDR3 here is CASSSRTGSNQPQHF. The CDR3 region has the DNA TGTGCCAGCAGTTCGCGGACAGGTAGCAATCAGCCCCAGCATTTT.

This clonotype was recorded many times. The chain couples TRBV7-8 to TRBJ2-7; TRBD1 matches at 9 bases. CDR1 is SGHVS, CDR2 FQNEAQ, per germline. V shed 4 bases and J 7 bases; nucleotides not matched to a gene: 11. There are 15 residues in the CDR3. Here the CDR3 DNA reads TGTGCCAGCAGCTCACAGGGGGCGCTACTATGGGAGCAGTACTTC. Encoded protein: CASSSQGALLWEQYF.

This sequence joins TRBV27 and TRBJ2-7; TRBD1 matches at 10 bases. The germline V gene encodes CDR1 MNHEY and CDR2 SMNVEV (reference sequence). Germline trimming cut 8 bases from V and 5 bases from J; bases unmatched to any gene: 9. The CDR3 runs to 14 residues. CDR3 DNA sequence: TGTGCCAGCGGGACAGGGGATATCCCTCACGAGCAGTACTTC. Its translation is CASGTGDIPHEQYF.

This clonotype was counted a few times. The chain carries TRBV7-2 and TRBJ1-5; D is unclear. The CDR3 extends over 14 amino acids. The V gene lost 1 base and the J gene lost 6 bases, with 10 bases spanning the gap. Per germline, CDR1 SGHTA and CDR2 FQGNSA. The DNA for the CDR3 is TGTGCCAGCAGCTTAGTAAGGTGGGGTCAGCCCCAGCATTTT. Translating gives CASSLVRWGQPQHF.